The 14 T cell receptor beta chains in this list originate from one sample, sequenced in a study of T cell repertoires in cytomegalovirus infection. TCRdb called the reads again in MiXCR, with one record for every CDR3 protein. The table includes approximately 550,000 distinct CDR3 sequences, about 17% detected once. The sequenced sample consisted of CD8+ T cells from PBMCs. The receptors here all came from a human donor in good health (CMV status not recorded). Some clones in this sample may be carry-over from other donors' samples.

CDR3 sequence reads: CSARELGTEAFF. The DNA for the CDR3 is TGCAGTGCTAGAGAATTGGGCACTGAAGCTTTCTTT. J is TRBJ1-1 and V is TRBV20-1; unclear D gene. In germline, CDR1 is DFQATT, CDR2 SNEGSKA (reference sequence). V was trimmed by 0 bases and J by 4 bases, leaving 6 bases between them. The CDR3 extends over 12 amino acids.

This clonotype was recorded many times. CDR3 loop: CATRTDRADYNEQFF. CDR3 bases: TGTGCCACCAGGACGGACAGGGCGGATTACAATGAGCAGTTCTTC. V and J are TRBV15 and TRBJ2-1, with 8 bases that match TRBD1. This CDR3 is built from 15 residues. Germline CDR1 LNHNV, CDR2 YYDKDF (reference sequence). Trimming cost V 6 bases and J 4 bases; bases outside gene matches: 8.

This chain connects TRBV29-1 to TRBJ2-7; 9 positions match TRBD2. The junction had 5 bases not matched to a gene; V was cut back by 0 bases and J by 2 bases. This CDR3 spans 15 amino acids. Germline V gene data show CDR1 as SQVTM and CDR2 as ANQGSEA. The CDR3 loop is CSVEDRLADPYEQYF. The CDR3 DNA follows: TGCAGCGTTGAAGATCGACTAGCGGACCCCTACGAGCAGTACTTC.

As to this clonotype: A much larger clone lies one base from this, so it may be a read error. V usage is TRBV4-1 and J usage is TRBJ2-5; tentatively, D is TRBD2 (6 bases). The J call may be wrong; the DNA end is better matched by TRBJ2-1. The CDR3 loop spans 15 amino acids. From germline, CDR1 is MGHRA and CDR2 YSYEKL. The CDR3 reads CASSQDWREQETQFF. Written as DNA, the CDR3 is TGCGCCAGCAGCCAAGATTGGAGGGAACAAGAGACCCAGTTCTTC.

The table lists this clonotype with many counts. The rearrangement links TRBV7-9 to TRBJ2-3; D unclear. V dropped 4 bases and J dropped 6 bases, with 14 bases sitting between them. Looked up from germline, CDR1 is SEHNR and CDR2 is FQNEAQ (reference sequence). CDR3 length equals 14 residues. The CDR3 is CASSSSSQVDTQYF. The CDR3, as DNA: TGTGCCAGCAGCTCCAGCTCGCAGGTCGATACGCAGTATTTT.

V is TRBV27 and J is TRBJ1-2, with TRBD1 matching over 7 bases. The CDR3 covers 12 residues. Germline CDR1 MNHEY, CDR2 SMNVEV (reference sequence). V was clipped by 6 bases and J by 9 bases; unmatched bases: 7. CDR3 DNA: TGTGCCAGCAGCTCGACAGGGATCTGCTACACCTTC. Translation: CASSSTGICYTF.

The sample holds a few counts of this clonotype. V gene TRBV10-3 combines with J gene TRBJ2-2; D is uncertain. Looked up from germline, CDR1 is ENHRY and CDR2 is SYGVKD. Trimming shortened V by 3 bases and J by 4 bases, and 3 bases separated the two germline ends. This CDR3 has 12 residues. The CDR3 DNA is TGTGCCATCAGTGAAGCCACCGGGGAGCTGTTTTTT. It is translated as CAISEATGELFF.

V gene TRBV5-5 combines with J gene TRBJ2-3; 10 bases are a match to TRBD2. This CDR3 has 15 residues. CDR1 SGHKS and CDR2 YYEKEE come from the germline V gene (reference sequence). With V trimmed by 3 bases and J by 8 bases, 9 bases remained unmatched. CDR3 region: CASSSTSGGAATQYF. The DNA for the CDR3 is TGTGCCAGCAGCTCCACAAGCGGGGGGGCCGCTACGCAGTATTTT.

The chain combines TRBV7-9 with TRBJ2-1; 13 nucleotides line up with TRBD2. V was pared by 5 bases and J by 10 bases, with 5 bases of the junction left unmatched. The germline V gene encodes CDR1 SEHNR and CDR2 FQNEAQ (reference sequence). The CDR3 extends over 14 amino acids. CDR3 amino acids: CASSRGLAGVEQFF. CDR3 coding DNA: TGTGCCAGCAGCCGCGGACTAGCGGGAGTAGAGCAGTTCTTC.

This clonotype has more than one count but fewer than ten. CDR3 sequence: CASSPRTVAAGYGYTF. In nucleotides, the CDR3 is TGTGCCAGCAGCCCCCGTACCGTCGCGGCCGGCTATGGCTACACCTTC. The chain couples TRBV7-9 to TRBJ1-2; no firm D call. Looked up from germline, CDR1 is SEHNR and CDR2 is FQNEAQ (reference sequence). V was pared by 5 bases and J by 4 bases, with 20 bases between. This CDR3 has 16 amino acids.

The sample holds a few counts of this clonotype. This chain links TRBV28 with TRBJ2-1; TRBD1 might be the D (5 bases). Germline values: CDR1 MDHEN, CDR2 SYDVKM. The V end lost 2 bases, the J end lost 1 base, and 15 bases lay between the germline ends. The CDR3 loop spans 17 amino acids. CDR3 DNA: TGTGCCAGCAGTTTAACAGCAAGGACAAGATCCTACAATGAGCAGTTCTTC. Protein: CASSLTARTRSYNEQFF.

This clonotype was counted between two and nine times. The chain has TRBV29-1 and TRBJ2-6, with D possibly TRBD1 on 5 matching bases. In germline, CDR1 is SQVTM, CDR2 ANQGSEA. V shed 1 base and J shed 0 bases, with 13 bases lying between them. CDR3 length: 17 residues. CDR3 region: CSVEGDHRTSGANVLTF. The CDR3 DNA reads TGCAGCGTTGAAGGGGATCACAGGACCTCTGGGGCCAACGTCCTGACTTTC.

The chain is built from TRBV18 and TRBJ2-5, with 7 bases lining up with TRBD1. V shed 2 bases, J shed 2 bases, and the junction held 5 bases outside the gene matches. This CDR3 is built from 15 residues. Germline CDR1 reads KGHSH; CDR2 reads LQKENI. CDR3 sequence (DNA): TGTGCCAGCTCACCAAAGGACAGGCTGCAAGAGACCCAGTACTTC. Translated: CASSPKDRLQETQYF.

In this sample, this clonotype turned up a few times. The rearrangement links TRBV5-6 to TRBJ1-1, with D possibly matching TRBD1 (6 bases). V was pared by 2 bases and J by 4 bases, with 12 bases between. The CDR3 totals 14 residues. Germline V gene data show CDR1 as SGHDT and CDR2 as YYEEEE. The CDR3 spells CASSFRGGGTEAFF. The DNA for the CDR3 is TGTGCCAGCAGCTTCAGGGGCGGGGGCACTGAAGCTTTCTTT. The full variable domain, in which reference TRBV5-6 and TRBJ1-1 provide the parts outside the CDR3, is DAGVTQSPTHLIKTRGQQVTLRCSPKSGHDTVSWYQQALGQGPQFIFQYYEEEERQRGNFPDRFSGHQFPNYSSELNVNALLLGDSALYLCASSFRGGGTEAFFGQGTRLTVV.